These 18 T cell receptor beta chains were sequenced from one sample in a study of T cell responses to AZD1222 COVID-19 vaccine. Method: immunoSEQ multiplex PCR; TCRdb's copy keeps in-frame clones and lacks some. The repertoire holds roughly 130,000 clones, with roughly nine tenths as singletons. Source: peripheral blood, taken on day 0 of AZD1222 vaccination. These receptor sequences come from an adult in good health.

J is TRBJ1-3 and V is TRBV29-1; no clear D gene. Trimming took 4 bases from V and 3 from J, leaving 10 bases between them. The CDR3 consists of 13 residues. CDR1 is SQVTM, CDR2 ANQGSEA, per germline. The CDR3: CSVAKDGGNTIYF. In DNA, the CDR3 is TGCAGCGTTGCGAAGGACGGTGGAAACACCATATATTTT.

This clone was counted a single time. This chain links TRBV15 with TRBJ1-5; no clear D. This CDR3 is 13 amino acids long. V dropped 3 bases and J dropped 11 bases, with 14 bases sitting between them. The germline V gene has CDR1 LNHNV and CDR2 YYDKDF (reference sequence). The CDR3 spells CATSRTIIGAQHF. CDR3 sequence (DNA): TGTGCCACCAGCAGGACAATTATTGGGGCCCAGCATTTT.

This chain links TRBV7-9 with TRBJ2-7, with D possibly matching TRBD2 (5 bases). The V gene's germline CDR1 is SEHNR and CDR2 FQNEAQ (reference sequence). The CDR3 loop spans 13 amino acids. The V gene lost 5 bases and the J gene lost 4 bases, with 12 bases spanning the gap. The CDR3 bases are TGTGCCAGCAGCCTAGGAGGAGGATACGAGCAGTACTTC. This encodes CASSLGGGYEQYF.

The V gene is TRBV7-9, the J gene TRBJ1-1; the match to TRBD1 covers 7 bases. Germline loops: CDR1 SEHNR, CDR2 FQNEAQ (reference sequence). The CDR3 spans 12 residues. V was clipped by 5 bases and J by 4 bases; unmatched bases: 1. CDR3 loop: CASSKGATEAFF. CDR3 DNA: TGTGCCAGCAGCAAGGGGGCCACTGAAGCTTTCTTT.

V usage is TRBV3-1 (or the pseudogene TRBV3-2) and J usage is TRBJ2-7, with TRBD2 matching over 7 bases. The germline gives CDR1 LGHDT, CDR2 YNNKEL (reference sequence). V lost 4 bases, J lost 2 bases, and 5 bases stayed unmatched. This CDR3 spans 14 amino acids. The CDR3 protein is CASSPPGLPYEQYF. DNA for the CDR3: TGTGCCAGCAGCCCCCCGGGACTACCCTACGAGCAGTACTTC.

This clone turned up a few times. The chain recombines TRBV19 with TRBJ2-7; 11 nucleotides line up with TRBD1. This CDR3 region has 13 residues. CDR1 and CDR2 (germline): LNHDA, SQIVND (reference sequence). V lost 7 bases to trimming and J lost 4 bases; unmatched junction nucleotides: 3. CDR3 coding DNA: TGTGCCAGTACCGGGACAGGGGGATACGAGCAGTACTTC. Protein: CASTGTGGYEQYF. Together with reference TRBV19 and TRBJ2-7, the CDR3 gives the full variable domain: DGGITQSPKYLFRKEGQNVTLSCEQNLNHDAMYWYRQDPGQGLRLIYYSQIVNDFQKGDIAEGYSVSREKKESFPLTVTSAQKNPTAFYLCASTGTGGYEQYFGPGTRLTVT.

The chain employs TRBV5-4 and TRBJ1-3; D remains unclear. There are 14 residues in the CDR3. Germline CDR1 and CDR2: SGHNT and YYREEE (reference sequence). V was shortened by 0 bases and J by 7 bases, with 11 bases between the two germline ends. The CDR3: CASSLGGSANTIYF. The CDR3 DNA reads TGTGCCAGCAGCTTGGGCGGGTCAGCGAACACCATATATTTT.

This chain links TRBV4-2 with TRBJ1-5; D is possibly TRBD1 (6 bases). With 4 bases removed from V and 5 bases from J, the gap between germline ends came to 18 bases. The CDR3 spans 16 residues. Per germline, CDR1 LGHNA and CDR2 YNFKEQ. The CDR3 sequence is CASSRDPGAGDQPQHF. CDR3 DNA sequence: TGTGCCAGCAGCCGAGACCCAGGGGCAGGAGATCAGCCCCAGCATTTT.

The chain recombines TRBV20-1 with TRBJ2-3; D not resolved. Per the germline V gene, CDR1 is DFQATT and CDR2 is SNEGSKA (reference sequence). Trimming took 4 bases from V and 3 from J, leaving 14 bases between them. The CDR3 covers 14 residues. Here the CDR3 DNA reads TGCAGTGCTACTGAGACCTGGGGAACAGATACGCAGTATTTT. It specifies CSATETWGTDTQYF.

The chain joins TRBV2 to TRBJ1-5, with D uncertain. Germline V gene sequence: CDR1 SNHLY, CDR2 FYNNEI. The germline V and J ends were trimmed by 6 bases and 1 base, with 13 bases remaining between them. The CDR3 has 15 amino acids. CDR3 sequence (DNA): TGTGCCAGCAGCGCCCGAATTGGGAGCAATCAGCCCCAGCATTTT. It translates to CASSARIGSNQPQHF.

The genes are TRBV24-1 and TRBJ1-2; no clear D gene. CDR1 is KGHDR and CDR2 is SFDVKD in the germline V gene. The CDR3 covers 12 residues. The ends were cut back, 5 bases at V and 4 bases at J, with 7 bases in the middle. This chain's CDR3 is CATSGRGYGYTF. The CDR3 coding sequence is TGTGCCACCAGTGGACGGGGCTATGGCTACACCTTC.

The chain recombines TRBV7-8 with TRBJ1-2; D possibly corresponds to TRBD1 (6 bases). Germline assignment: CDR1 SGHVS and CDR2 FQNEAQ. The V and J ends lost 5 bases and 0 bases respectively, with 16 bases between them. This CDR3 has 16 residues. The CDR3 nucleotides read TGTGCCAGCAGCCCCGGGGGGGGACAATCTAACTATGGCTACACCTTC. Amino acid sequence: CASSPGGGQSNYGYTF.

The gene calls are TRBV6-1 and TRBJ1-6; D is ambiguous. CDR1 is MNHNS and CDR2 is SASEGT in the germline V gene. Trimming removed 0 bases at V and 9 bases at J, with 3 bases between. The CDR3 loop spans 12 amino acids. The CDR3 loop is CASSEASSPLHF. The CDR3, as DNA: TGTGCCAGCAGTGAAGCATCTTCACCCCTCCACTTT.

The chain carries TRBV7-2 and TRBJ1-6; 11 positions match TRBD1. The CDR3 covers 15 residues. Germline-derived CDR1 and CDR2 are SGHTA and FQGNSA. The ends lost 5 bases at V and 9 bases at J; junction bases unmatched: 6. CDR3 protein: CASSLTGTGGSPLHF. The CDR3, as DNA: TGTGCCAGCAGCCTAACCGGGACAGGGGGTTCACCCCTCCACTTT.

The V call is TRBV9, the J call TRBJ1-1, with D unresolved. The V and J ends lost 0 bases and 1 base respectively, with 4 bases between them. The CDR3 covers 13 residues. Germline V lookup: CDR1 SGDLS, CDR2 YYNGEE. CDR3 sequence reads: CASSVGSNTEAFF. The DNA for the CDR3 is TGTGCCAGCAGCGTAGGGTCGAACACTGAAGCTTTCTTT. Looking up the rest from reference TRBV9 and TRBJ1-1 gives the full variable domain: DSGVTQTPKHLITATGQRVTLRCSPRSGDLSVYWYQQSLDQGLQFLIQYYNGEERAKGNILERFSAQQFPDLHSELNLSSLELGDSALYFCASSVGSNTEAFFGQGTRLTVV.

The chain recombines TRBV2 with TRBJ1-6; no definite D call. CDR3 length: 12 amino acids. V was cut by 7 bases and J by 7 bases, with 8 bases left in between. The germline V gene encodes CDR1 SNHLY and CDR2 FYNNEI. The CDR3 coding sequence is TGTGCCAGCAATTTGGAAAATTCACCCCTCCACTTT. It codes for CASNLENSPLHF.

V is TRBV29-1 and J is TRBJ2-5, with D hard to call. The germline V and J ends were trimmed by 3 bases and 5 bases, with 10 bases remaining between them. Germline V gives CDR1 SQVTM, CDR2 ANQGSEA. The CDR3 spans 12 residues. CDR3 protein: CSVESYRETQYF. In DNA, the CDR3 is TGCAGCGTTGAGAGTTATCGGGAGACCCAGTACTTC.

The chain recombines TRBV27 with TRBJ2-5; no clear D gene. CDR3 length equals 12 residues. With 4 bases removed from V and 9 bases from J, the gap between germline ends came to 12 bases. From germline, CDR1 is MNHEY and CDR2 SMNVEV (reference sequence). The CDR3 here is CASSSSVLPQYF. CDR3 nucleotides: TGTGCCAGCAGTTCCTCAGTTCTGCCCCAGTACTTC.